What follows describes a single T cell receptor beta chain. Its antigen remains unidentified. CDR1 and CDR2 (germline): SGHTA, FQGNSA. Trimming at V came to 5 bases and at J to 7 bases, leaving 5 bases not matched to a gene. The CDR3 totals 13 residues. The PCR contained 60 Vbeta and 13 Jbeta primers. The repertoire was sequenced with immunoSEQ multiplex PCR; TCRdb's copy has only in-frame clones and lacks some. The table records 85,000 to 130,000 clones, roughly 75% of them present only once. These data come from a study of cytomegalovirus exposure and HLA in healthy donors. The wider study: Genotyping showed roughly 77% of roughly 400 donors falling in the Caucasian-associated ancestry cluster. Study results and limitations: Reports indicated that the classifier achieved high specificity and sensitivity in diagnosing cytomegalovirus status. As a later analysis revealed, most CMV-associated TCR beta chains appeared HLA-restricted. An assumption of roughly uniform sequencing depth across donors underlay the presence/absence analyses.

This receptor was identified in a woman in her 40s in good health and CMV-seronegative. The chain links TRBV7-2 to TRBJ1-5; 7 bases are shared with TRBD1. The sequencing sample was made of PBMCs. CDR3 protein: CASSTTGDQPQHF. The CDR3 DNA follows: TGTGCCAGCAGCACAACAGGGGACCAGCCCCAGCATTTT.